This TCR beta chain was found in a study of T cell responses to AZD1222 COVID-19 vaccine. General study points: Reportedly, nearly half of unique spike TCRs recognized epitopes outside B.1.351/B.1.1.7 mutations.

CDR1 and CDR2 (germline): ENHRY, SYGVKD. V gave up 6 bases and J gave up 5 bases, with 8 bases separating them. The CDR3 extends over 12 amino acids. Repertoires were generated with immunoSEQ multiplex PCR, while TCRdb's copy carries only in-frame clones and drops some. The sample consists of more than 150,000 clones, 85% to 95% of them appearing once. A remark on this clone: Its antigen is undetermined.

The V gene is TRBV10-3, the J gene TRBJ1-3; D is uncertain. Material: peripheral blood, obtained on day 0 of AZD1222 vaccination. The sequence came from an adult in good health. CDR3 in amino acids: CAISDLRNTIYF. Here the CDR3 DNA reads TGTGCCATCAGCGATCTCCGAAACACCATATATTTT.